One and the same sample provided the 16 T cell receptor beta chains below, sequenced in a study of T cell changes during pregnancy in multiple sclerosis. Profiled with immunoSEQ multiplex PCR; TCRdb holds only in-frame clones, not every one. The top ten hold 0.5% of the sample, which has around 40,000 clones, 91% seen once. Specimen: CD4+ T cells from peripheral blood mononuclear cells, collected in the second trimester of pregnancy. These TCRs come from a female donor in good health, enrolled as a control in a pregnancy study.

The gene calls are TRBV10-3 and TRBJ1-5; D gene unclear. Germline CDR1 and CDR2: ENHRY and SYGVKD. Trimming shortened V by 4 bases and J by 6 bases, and 13 bases separated the two germline ends. The CDR3 has 14 amino acids. The CDR3 protein is CAISGLEGVQPQHF. The CDR3 DNA follows: TGTGCCATCAGTGGATTAGAGGGCGTTCAGCCCCAGCATTTT.

The chain combines TRBV19 with TRBJ1-1; perhaps TRBD1 as D (5 bases). Germline V CDR1 and CDR2: LNHDA, SQIVND (reference sequence). Deletions cut 9 bases from V and 3 bases from J, with 14 bases between. The CDR3 is 13 residues long. CDR3 DNA sequence: TGTGCCAGCGCAGGGTACAGATACACTGAAGCTTTCTTT. Translation: CASAGYRYTEAFF.

In this sample, this clone turned up a few times. The CDR3 DNA follows: TGTGCCAGTAGTTCCACCGGGACAGGAGAAGAGACCCAGTACTTC. It translates to CASSSTGTGEETQYF. The chain links TRBV19 to TRBJ2-5; TRBD1 matches at 8 bases. Germline trimming cut 5 bases from V and 3 bases from J; bases unmatched to any gene: 8. The CDR3 totals 15 residues. CDR1 is LNHDA, CDR2 SQIVND, per germline (reference sequence).

The J gene is TRBJ2-7, the V gene TRBV2, with a possible D match to TRBD1 (5 bases). Trimming stripped 2 bases from V and 6 bases from J, with 17 bases between. The CDR3 covers 15 residues. The germline gives CDR1 SNHLY, CDR2 FYNNEI. CDR3 DNA: TGTGCCAGCAGTGAACGGGCAGGGTCTAGGGGCGAGCAGTACTTC. The encoded protein is CASSERAGSRGEQYF.

This clone was recorded a few times. The chain couples TRBV7-2 to TRBJ1-2, with no clear D. Germline lookup yields CDR1 SGHTA and CDR2 FQGNSA. V shed 0 bases and J shed 4 bases, with 12 bases lying between them. The CDR3 runs 15 residues. The CDR3 DNA reads TGTGCCAGCAGCTTAGCGCGGGCCCCCCTCTATGGCTACACCTTC. Its protein is CASSLARAPLYGYTF. The whole variable domain, filled in from reference TRBV7-2 and TRBJ1-2, reads GAGVSQSPSNKVTEKGKDVELRCDPISGHTALYWYRQSLGQGLEFLIYFQGNSAPDKSGLPSDRFSAERTGGSVSTLTIQRTQQEDSAVYLCASSLARAPLYGYTFGSGTRLTVV.

This clone was seen a single time. The rearrangement uses TRBV28 and TRBJ2-2; D possibly corresponds to TRBD2 (5 bases). The V gene's germline CDR1 is MDHEN and CDR2 SYDVKM. V gave up 8 bases and J gave up 2 bases, with 24 bases separating them. The CDR3 has 18 residues. The CDR3 DNA is TGTGCCAGCTTGAGGGTTCTCTCGAGGCGAGCCAACACCGGGGAGCTGTTTTTT. As protein: CASLRVLSRRANTGELFF.

The J gene is TRBJ2-3, the V gene TRBV6-1; the D gene is possibly TRBD2 (5 bases). V lost 4 bases, J lost 10 bases, and 24 bases lay in between. CDR3 size: 16 residues. The germline CDR1 and CDR2 sequences are MNHNS and SASEGT. The CDR3 DNA reads TGTGCCAGCAGTGCAAATCCCGAATTCACTAGAGAGGCGCAGTATTTT. Encoded protein: CASSANPEFTREAQYF.

The chain carries TRBV18 and TRBJ2-6; maybe TRBD2 (6 bases). V lost 0 bases and J lost 0, with 12 bases in between. CDR3 size: 18 residues. The germline V gene encodes CDR1 KGHSH and CDR2 LQKENI. The CDR3 nucleotides are TGTGCCAGCTCACCACCGGGCGGGGCGAGCTCTGGGGCCAACGTCCTGACTTTC. As protein: CASSPPGGASSGANVLTF.

The chain couples TRBV10-3 to TRBJ1-6; TRBD1 aligns across 9 bases. This CDR3 has 17 residues. The germline CDR1 and CDR2 sequences are ENHRY and SYGVKD. Trimming removed 2 bases from V and 0 bases from J; junction bases left unmatched: 2. As DNA, the CDR3 is TGTGCCATCAGTGAGGGGACAGGGAGCTCCTATAATTCACCCCTCCACTTT. This encodes CAISEGTGSSYNSPLHF.

This clone was seen just once. The chain recombines TRBV6-5 with TRBJ1-1; D ambiguous. V lost 7 bases and J lost 4, with 16 bases in between. This CDR3 has 14 residues. CDR1 and CDR2 from the germline V gene are MNHEY and SVGAGI. CDR3 in DNA: TGTGCCAGCACCAAAGACGGGGTCAGCACTGAAGCTTTCTTT. Its protein is CASTKDGVSTEAFF.

This chain joins TRBV9 and TRBJ2-7; the D gene is possibly TRBD1 (6 bases). This CDR3 is 16 amino acids long. The ends were cut back, 0 bases at V and 2 bases at J, with 15 bases in the middle. CDR1 and CDR2 (germline): SGDLS, YYNGEE. CDR3 in amino acids: CASSVAPTGNPYEQYF. The CDR3 DNA is TGTGCCAGCAGCGTAGCCCCAACAGGGAACCCCTACGAGCAGTACTTC.

Here the CDR3 DNA reads TGCGCCAGCAGCTTGTCGGGGATGGGAGAGACCCAGTACTTC. This encodes CASSLSGMGETQYF. The genes are TRBV5-1 and TRBJ2-5; perhaps TRBD2 as D (5 bases). Per germline, CDR1 SGHRS and CDR2 YFSETQ. The CDR3 consists of 14 residues. V was cut by 1 base and J by 4 bases, with 11 bases left in between.

This sequence joins TRBV18 and TRBJ1-1; 9 bases are a match to TRBD1. J lost 5 bases, V lost 3 bases, and 13 bases had no gene match. Germline-derived CDR1 and CDR2 are KGHSH and LQKENI. The CDR3 totals 17 residues. CDR3 region: CASSPGVTGGDGTEAFF. The CDR3 DNA reads TGTGCCAGCTCACCCGGCGTGACAGGGGGTGATGGGACTGAAGCTTTCTTT.

The rearrangement joins TRBV18 to TRBJ2-6; a weak D match, TRBD1 (5 bases). There are 15 residues in the CDR3. V dropped 7 bases and J dropped 2 bases, with 12 bases sitting between them. The germline V gene encodes CDR1 KGHSH and CDR2 LQKENI. CDR3 amino acids: CASLYPGTGANVLTF. In DNA form, the CDR3 reads TGTGCCAGCTTATACCCAGGGACTGGGGCCAACGTCCTGACTTTC. Full variable domain (remainder filled in from reference TRBV18 and TRBJ2-6): NAGVMQNPRHLVRRRGQEARLRCSPMKGHSHVYWYRQLPEEGLKFMVYLQKENIIDESGMPKERFSAEFPKEGPSILRIQQVVRGDSAAYFCASLYPGTGANVLTFGAGSRLTVL.

This chain links TRBV19 with TRBJ2-1, with 12 bases identical to TRBD2. Germline V gene data show CDR1 as LNHDA and CDR2 as SQIVND (reference sequence). CDR3 length equals 18 residues. V shed 1 base and J 6 bases; nucleotides not matched to a gene: 10. The CDR3 DNA reads as TGTGCCAGTAGTATAGGGTCGGCTAGCGGGGGGGTGGGCAATGAGCAGTTCTTC. This encodes CASSIGSASGGVGNEQFF.

This chain uses TRBV19 with TRBJ2-1; 10 bases are shared with TRBD2. The CDR3 totals 16 residues. V trimming: 8 bases; J trimming: 0 bases; junction bases outside the gene matches: 7. The germline CDR1 and CDR2 sequences are LNHDA and SQIVND (reference sequence). In DNA, the CDR3 is TGTGCCAGTTGTGAGACTAGCGGGCCCTCCTACAATGAGCAGTTCTTC. This sequence encodes CASCETSGPSYNEQFF.